This TCR beta chain derives from a study of blood T cell repertoires in COVID-19. Turning to the study itself: Samples of COVID-19 (acute and convalescent) were obtained from the United States, Italy and Spain. Sources were T cells, B-cell-depleted T cells, or PBMCs; the material itself was cDNA or gDNA.

Original processing methods: Quantification of nucleated cells was approximated via reference gene primer amplification. Assay: immunoSEQ multiplex PCR; the TCRdb copy retains only in-frame clones and omits some. That table furnishes V, J and clone size, whereas the DNA furnished D and trimming. The sample shows 400,000 to 450,000 clones, 86% of them seen only once. The length of the CDR3 is 16 residues. V shed 7 bases and J shed 3 bases, with 19 bases lying between them. Per the germline V gene, CDR1 is SGHVS and CDR2 is FNYEAQ. This TCR was recovered from a woman aged 30 to 39 with active or convalescent COVID-19. The chain combines TRBV7-6 with TRBJ2-1, with D perhaps TRBD2 (6 bases). The specimen sequenced was peripheral blood. Here the CDR3 reads CASTAGRGYGYNEQFF. The CDR3 DNA sequence: TGTGCCAGCACCGCGGGCCGGGGGTATGGCTACAATGAGCAGTTCTTC.